Below are 21 T cell receptor beta chains sequenced from a single sample in a study of control samples from healthy donors and cancer patients. Clones were read by immunoSEQ multiplex PCR, and TCRdb kept only the in-frame ones, dropping some. The table lists fewer than 200,000 clones, 90% to 95% of them singletons, with over 4% in the top ten. Sequencing was done on a sample of blood. Receptors were obtained from a woman aged 60-70 years in good health.

This clone was recorded once. This chain uses TRBV7-2 with TRBJ2-6, with D perhaps given as TRBD1 or TRBD2 (6 bases each). Germline lookup yields CDR1 SGHTA and CDR2 FQGNSA. This CDR3 contains 19 residues. Trimming pared 1 base from V and 0 bases from J, leaving 16 bases between. CDR3 sequence reads: CASSLVRGRFSSGANVLTF. CDR3 sequence (DNA): TGTGCCAGCAGCTTAGTTCGGGGGCGCTTCAGCTCTGGGGCCAACGTCCTGACTTTC.

The chain links TRBV30 to TRBJ2-7; D perhaps matches TRBD2 (5 bases). Trimming left V 0 bases short and J 5 bases short, with 8 bases between. CDR1 and CDR2 from the germline V gene are GTSNPN and SVGIG (reference sequence). CDR3 length: 12 amino acids. The CDR3 DNA reads as TGTGCCTGGAGTGTACTCGGGGACGAGCAGTACTTC. Encoded protein: CAWSVLGDEQYF.

The V and J genes are TRBV10-1 and TRBJ2-7; TRBD1 matches at 8 bases. In germline, CDR1 is WNHNN, CDR2 SYGVQD (reference sequence). The CDR3 sequence is 14 residues long. After removal of 6 bases from V and 2 bases from J, the junction contained 6 bases not matched to a gene. The CDR3 is CASSVGQGPYEQYF. CDR3 bases: TGCGCCAGCAGCGTCGGACAGGGCCCCTACGAGCAGTACTTC.

The rearrangement uses TRBV2 and TRBJ2-3, with D tentatively TRBD2 (5 bases). Germline assignment: CDR1 SNHLY and CDR2 FYNNEI. The V end lost 9 bases, the J end lost 5 bases, and 15 bases lay between the germline ends. The CDR3 is 13 residues long. The CDR3 region has the DNA TGTGCCAGGTCGAGGGAAGATGGAGATACGCAGTATTTT. This gives the protein CARSREDGDTQYF.

As for this clone: Other DNA sequences of this sample code for an identical CDR3. The chain combines TRBV5-1 with TRBJ1-1; TRBD1 matches at 8 bases. The CDR3 length is 14 residues. Germline values: CDR1 SGHRS, CDR2 YFSETQ. J was trimmed by 1 base and V by 2 bases; bases with no gene match: 1. The CDR3 protein is CASSFGTGNTEAFF. CDR3 coding DNA: TGCGCCAGCAGCTTCGGGACAGGGAACACTGAAGCTTTCTTT. The whole variable domain, remainder taken from reference TRBV5-1 and TRBJ1-1, is KAGVTQTPRYLIKTRGQQVTLSCSPISGHRSVSWYQQTPGQGLQFLFEYFSETQRNKGNFPGRFSGRQFSNSRSEMNVSTLELGDSALYLCASSFGTGNTEAFFGQGTRLTVV.

DNA of the CDR3: TGTGCCAGCAGCCTAGGCGGGACAGGGGTATGGGGCACTGAAGCTTTCTTT. It specifies CASSLGGTGVWGTEAFF. The V gene is TRBV7-9, the J gene TRBJ1-1; 10 bases are shared with TRBD1. CDR1 and CDR2 from the germline V gene are SEHNR and FQNEAQ (reference sequence). This CDR3 has 17 residues. J lost 4 bases, V lost 5 bases, and 13 bases had no gene match. Full variable domain (rest looked up from reference TRBV7-9 and TRBJ1-1): DTGVSQNPRHKITKRGQNVTFRCDPISEHNRLYWYRQTLGQGPEFLTYFQNEAQLEKSRLLSDRFSAERPKGSFSTLEIQRTEQGDSAMYLCASSLGGTGVWGTEAFFGQGTRLTVV.

The chain is built from TRBV4-2 and TRBJ1-1, with D unresolved. The germline V gene encodes CDR1 LGHNA and CDR2 YNFKEQ. This CDR3 region has 14 residues. V was cut by 3 bases and J by 0 bases, with 8 bases left in between. CDR3 sequence: CASSQETVNTEAFF. CDR3 coding DNA: TGTGCCAGCAGCCAGGAAACAGTGAACACTGAAGCTTTCTTT.

This chain connects TRBV5-6 to TRBJ2-5; TRBD1 matches at 8 bases. In germline, CDR1 is SGHDT, CDR2 YYEEEE. With V trimmed by 4 bases and J by 4 bases, 9 bases remained unmatched. The CDR3 runs to 15 residues. The CDR3 sequence is CASSTDRGRAETQYF. The CDR3 DNA is TGTGCCAGCAGCACTGACAGGGGAAGGGCAGAGACCCAGTACTTC. The full variable domain, its missing parts supplied by reference TRBV5-6 and TRBJ2-5, is DAGVTQSPTHLIKTRGQQVTLRCSPKSGHDTVSWYQQALGQGPQFIFQYYEEEERQRGNFPDRFSGHQFPNYSSELNVNALLLGDSALYLCASSTDRGRAETQYFGPGTRLLVL.

The chain carries TRBV18 and TRBJ1-6, with D possibly being TRBD1 (6 bases). CDR1 is KGHSH and CDR2 is LQKENI in the germline V gene. The ends were cut back, 3 bases at V and 6 bases at J, with 18 bases in the middle. This CDR3 comprises 17 residues. This CDR3 reads CASSPQGSGGGNSPLHF. In DNA, the CDR3 is TGTGCCAGCTCACCCCAGGGCTCGGGAGGGGGTAATTCACCCCTCCACTTT.

V usage is TRBV5-1 and J usage is TRBJ1-1, with TRBD1 matching over 7 bases. V was clipped by 4 bases and J by 5 bases; unmatched bases: 11. Germline values: CDR1 SGHRS, CDR2 YFSETQ. CDR3 length: 15 amino acids. The CDR3 sequence: CASSPDNRGGTEAFF. The CDR3 DNA follows: TGCGCCAGCAGCCCGGACAACAGGGGAGGTACTGAAGCTTTCTTT.

The chain uses TRBV10-3 and TRBJ1-2; D is unclear. Germline V gene sequence: CDR1 ENHRY, CDR2 SYGVKD. There are 16 residues in the CDR3. V lost 3 bases and J lost 2, with 16 bases in between. CDR3 coding DNA: TGTGCCATCAGTGATTTGATAGCTCAGGTGAACTATGGCTACACCTTC. Its protein is CAISDLIAQVNYGYTF.

This clone was observed once. The chain employs TRBV4-1 and TRBJ2-5, with unresolved D. This CDR3 has 13 residues. Trimming shortened V by 1 base and J by 2 bases, and 5 bases separated the two germline ends. The germline CDR1 and CDR2 sequences are MGHRA and YSYEKL. In DNA form, the CDR3 reads TGCGCCAGCAGCCAAGGAAAGCAAGAGACCCAGTACTTC. Protein: CASSQGKQETQYF.

V and J are TRBV30 and TRBJ1-6; TRBD1 might be the D (6 bases). V lost 1 base and J 4 bases, leaving 8 bases between the germline ends. The CDR3 contains 14 residues. The germline V gene encodes CDR1 GTSNPN and CDR2 SVGIG (reference sequence). The CDR3 nucleotides read TGTGCCTGGAGTGAAGGACAGTATAATTCACCCCTCCACTTT. Residues: CAWSEGQYNSPLHF.

The chain links TRBV9 to TRBJ1-2, with TRBD1 identical over 9 bases. Trimming at V came to 5 bases and at J to 5 bases, leaving 13 bases not matched to a gene. The CDR3 length is 16 residues. The germline gives CDR1 SGDLS, CDR2 YYNGEE. Written as DNA, the CDR3 is TGTGCCAGCAGATCCCAGTCTGGGACAGGGTCGTATGGCTACACCTTC. Translation gives CASRSQSGTGSYGYTF. The full variable domain, its missing parts supplied by reference TRBV9 and TRBJ1-2, is DSGVTQTPKHLITATGQRVTLRCSPRSGDLSVYWYQQSLDQGLQFLIQYYNGEERAKGNILERFSAQQFPDLHSELNLSSLELGDSALYFCASRSQSGTGSYGYTFGSGTRLTVV.

The chain employs TRBV6-6 and TRBJ1-2; 8 nucleotides line up with TRBD1. The length of the CDR3 is 14 residues. The J segment lost 4 bases and the V segment lost 6 bases, leaving 7 bases of the junction unmatched. Germline V gene data show CDR1 as MNHNY and CDR2 as SVGAGI (reference sequence). In DNA form, the CDR3 reads TGTGCCAGCAGCGCGGAACAGGGGGGCTATGGCTACACCTTC. Protein sequence: CASSAEQGGYGYTF.

This chain uses TRBV2 with TRBJ1-2; the match to TRBD1 covers 7 bases. The V gene end was trimmed by 7 bases and the J gene end by 3 bases; junction bases not matched to a gene: 8. This CDR3 has 14 residues. Germline-derived CDR1 and CDR2 are SNHLY and FYNNEI. The CDR3 loop is CASTLTGFDYGYTF. CDR3 nucleotide sequence: TGTGCCAGCACCCTGACAGGGTTCGACTATGGCTACACCTTC.

This sequence joins TRBV10-3 and TRBJ2-2; 9 positions agree with TRBD1. This CDR3 spans 14 amino acids. V gave up 10 bases and J gave up 6 bases; unmatched junction bases: 9. Looked up from germline, CDR1 is ENHRY and CDR2 is SYGVKD. CDR3 loop: CATEPGQGPGELFF. CDR3 nucleotide sequence: TGTGCCACCGAACCGGGACAGGGCCCCGGGGAGCTGTTTTTT.

The gene calls are TRBV29-1 and TRBJ2-7; weak D call: TRBD1 (6 bases). Germline V gene lookup returns CDR1 SQVTM and CDR2 ANQGSEA. The CDR3 loop spans 11 amino acids. The V gene lost 7 bases and the J gene lost 2 bases, with 9 bases spanning the gap. The CDR3 loop is CSAGQPYEQYF. In DNA form, the CDR3 reads TGCAGCGCGGGACAACCCTACGAGCAGTACTTC.

V is TRBV10-3 and J is TRBJ2-7; D gene unclear. Looked up from germline, CDR1 is ENHRY and CDR2 is SYGVKD. The CDR3 totals 13 residues. V was pared by 3 bases and J by 7 bases, with 13 bases between. In DNA, the CDR3 is TGTGCCATCAGTGAATCTTTGATCGGAGAGCAGTACTTC. This gives the protein CAISESLIGEQYF.

The chain links TRBV7-2 to TRBJ1-6, with no clear D. In germline, CDR1 is SGHTA, CDR2 FQGNSA. CDR3 length equals 16 residues. V lost 0 bases, J lost 0 bases, and 6 bases lay in between. This CDR3 is CASSLAYGSYNSPLHF. CDR3 bases: TGTGCCAGCAGCTTAGCGTACGGCTCCTATAATTCACCCCTCCACTTT.

For the CDR3, the DNA is TGTGCCTGGAGTACCGGACAGGGTTCAGGCACTGAAGCTTTCTTT. Protein sequence: CAWSTGQGSGTEAFF. The chain uses TRBV30 and TRBJ1-1; 8 nucleotides agree with TRBD1. J lost 4 bases, V lost 2 bases, and 9 bases had no gene match. CDR1 and CDR2 from the germline V gene are GTSNPN and SVGIG (reference sequence). This CDR3 spans 15 amino acids.